This T cell receptor beta chain came from a study of T-cell reconstitution after alpha-beta-depleted transplantation in children. Unique molecular identifiers were incorporated into the prepared TCRbeta library. Each CDR3 protein gets one entry after TCRdb re-called the PCR reads with MiXCR. The sample contains 250,000 to 300,000 distinct CDR3 sequences, 6% to 10% of which appear only once. The CDR3 contains 12 residues. Germline values: CDR1 MNHNS, CDR2 SASEGT. Between the trimmed V and J ends, which lost 3 bases and 4 bases, there was a span of 5 bases. This clonotype occurred many times. The target antigen is unknown. Study-wide results and limits: It was newly produced T cells that mostly accounted for T-cell counts and diversity one year after transplant. There were some patients whose high TCRbeta diversity at day 60 came from surviving recipient T cells and thymic progenitors. Roughly two months post-transplant, alpha-beta T cells reportedly originated from several hundred graft clones that had expanded.

This specimen was peripheral blood, taken 360 days after TCRalphabeta/CD19-depleted stem cell transplant. The TCR sequence derives from a female patient between 2 and 15 years old who had a stem cell transplant for Fanconi anemia, so the T cells may come from the graft donor. The rearrangement links TRBV6-1 to TRBJ2-3; D remains unclear. The DNA for the CDR3 is TGTGCCAGCAGTGACATAGCAGATACGCAGTATTTT. This sequence encodes CASSDIADTQYF.